What follows are 10 T cell receptor beta chains derived from one specimen sequenced in a study of PD-L1 blockade in urothelial cancer. Some clones are missing from TCRdb's copy, which holds only in-frame ones; the method was immunoSEQ multiplex PCR. In the table there are under 30,000 clones, almost 85% of which are singletons. The sequences come from PBMCs, collected around atezolizumab (anti-PD-L1) treatment. These receptors came from a man in his sixties or seventies with urothelial cancer.

This chain connects TRBV19 to TRBJ2-2, with 7 bases lining up with TRBD1. CDR1 is LNHDA and CDR2 is SQIVND in the germline V gene (reference sequence). The CDR3 has 15 residues. Germline trimming cut 3 bases from V and 4 bases from J; bases unmatched to any gene: 5. The CDR3 DNA reads TGTGCCAGTAGTATGGGACAGCGAAGCACCGGGGAGCTGTTTTTT. Translation: CASSMGQRSTGELFF.

This clone was counted only a few times. The V gene is TRBV29-1, the J gene TRBJ1-1; tentative D call: TRBD1 (5 bases). This CDR3 spans 12 amino acids. The germline V gene has CDR1 SQVTM and CDR2 ANQGSEA. V was pared by 6 bases and J by 1 base, with 9 bases between. The CDR3 reads CSVGHSNTEAFF. The CDR3 nucleotides read TGCAGCGTCGGACATTCGAACACTGAAGCTTTCTTT.

This clone was detected once. The V and J genes are TRBV18 and TRBJ2-3, with TRBD2 as a possible D gene (5 bases). Deletions cut 2 bases from V and 2 bases from J, with 17 bases between. This CDR3 region has 17 residues. Germline CDR1 reads KGHSH; CDR2 reads LQKENI. The CDR3 DNA follows: TGTGCCAGCTCACCATCCGGCGGGCCCACACTCACAGATACGCAGTATTTT. Translation gives CASSPSGGPTLTDTQYF.

The chain combines TRBV5-1 with TRBJ2-7, with D unresolved. This CDR3 region has 13 residues. V was cut by 0 bases and J by 3 bases, with 7 bases left in between. The V gene's germline CDR1 is SGHRS and CDR2 YFSETQ. Here the CDR3 reads CASSLALNYEQYF. CDR3 DNA sequence: TGCGCCAGCAGCTTGGCCCTTAACTACGAGCAGTACTTC.

The chain has TRBV10-2 and TRBJ2-3; 8 nucleotides agree with TRBD1. This CDR3 spans 17 amino acids. Germline V gene sequence: CDR1 WSHSY, CDR2 SAAADI. The V gene end was trimmed by 4 bases and the J gene end by 1 base; junction bases not matched to a gene: 10. This chain's CDR3 is CASSVNRGTPGTDTQYF. The CDR3 DNA reads as TGCGCCAGCAGTGTGAACAGGGGGACCCCTGGCACAGATACGCAGTATTTT.

This chain links TRBV5-1 with TRBJ1-5; D is unclear. The CDR3 totals 15 residues. The V end lost 3 bases, the J end lost 5 bases, and 15 bases lay between the germline ends. Germline CDR1 and CDR2: SGHRS and YFSETQ. The CDR3 bases are TGCGCCAGCAGCTGGCAGCCCGGGGAGGATCAGCCCCAGCATTTT. This gives the protein CASSWQPGEDQPQHF.

The chain couples TRBV6-5 to TRBJ1-2; D call uncertain. Per germline, CDR1 MNHEY and CDR2 SVGAGI. V was cut by 0 bases and J by 7 bases, with 12 bases left in between. CDR3 length equals 14 residues. The CDR3, as DNA: TGTGCCAGCAGTTACTCGAAACTGTCAGGTGGCTACACCTTC. This translates into CASSYSKLSGGYTF.

The chain couples TRBV5-1 to TRBJ2-1; 7 bases agree with TRBD2. V lost 0 bases, J lost 0 bases, and 9 bases stayed unmatched. Germline CDR1 is SGHRS and CDR2 is YFSETQ. CDR3 length: 18 residues. The DNA for the CDR3 is TGCGCCAGCAGCTTGGGGGTTCTAGCGGCTAGCTCCTACAATGAGCAGTTCTTC. It encodes CASSLGVLAASSYNEQFF.

The chain joins TRBV11-3 to TRBJ2-5, with D perhaps TRBD1 (6 bases). The V gene lost 5 bases and the J gene lost 2 bases, with 9 bases spanning the gap. Germline lookup yields CDR1 SGHNT and CDR2 YENEEA. The CDR3 is 13 residues long. The CDR3 here is CASSIGQQETQYF. CDR3 coding DNA: TGTGCCAGCAGCATCGGACAGCAAGAGACCCAGTACTTC.

This chain joins TRBV27 and TRBJ1-2, with D maybe TRBD1 (5 bases). In germline, CDR1 is MNHEY, CDR2 SMNVEV (reference sequence). V was cut by 5 bases and J by 8 bases, with 18 bases left in between. The CDR3 extends over 14 amino acids. CDR3 amino acids: CASSPAGVGYGYTF. CDR3 DNA sequence: TGTGCCAGCAGTCCCGCGGGGGTAGGTTACGGCTACACCTTC.